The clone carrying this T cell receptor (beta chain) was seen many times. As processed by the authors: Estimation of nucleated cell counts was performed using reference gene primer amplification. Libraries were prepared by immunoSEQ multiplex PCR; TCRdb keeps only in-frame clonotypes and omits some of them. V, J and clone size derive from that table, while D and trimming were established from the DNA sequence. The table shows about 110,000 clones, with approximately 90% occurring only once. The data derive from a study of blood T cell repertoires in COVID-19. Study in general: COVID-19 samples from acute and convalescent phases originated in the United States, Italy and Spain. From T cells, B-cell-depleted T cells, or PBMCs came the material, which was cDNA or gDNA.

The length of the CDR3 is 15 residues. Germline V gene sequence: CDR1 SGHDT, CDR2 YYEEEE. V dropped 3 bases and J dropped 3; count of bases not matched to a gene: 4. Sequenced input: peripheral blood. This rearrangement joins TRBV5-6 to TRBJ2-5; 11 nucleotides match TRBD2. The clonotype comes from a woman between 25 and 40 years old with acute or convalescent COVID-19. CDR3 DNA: TGTGCCAGCAGCTCTCTAGCGGGGGGTGAAGAGACCCAGTACTTC. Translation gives CASSSLAGGEETQYF.